This section outlines one T cell receptor (beta chain) sequence together with its context. Repertoires were generated with immunoSEQ multiplex PCR, while TCRdb's copy carries only in-frame clones and drops some. Here the sample spans approximately 120,000 clones, approximately 87% being singletons. The sample comes from a study of T cell responses to AZD1222 COVID-19 vaccine. This sequence was found in an adult who received the AZD1222 COVID-19 vaccine. The sample was peripheral blood, taken 28 days after the second AZD1222 dose.

The CDR3, as DNA: TGTGCCAGCAACCCCGCGGTTTGGGGAAACACCATATATTTT. The encoded protein is CASNPAVWGNTIYF. V usage is TRBV28 and J usage is TRBJ1-3, with D unclear. This CDR3 region has 14 residues. Trimming left V 7 bases short and J 4 bases short, with 14 bases between. Germline CDR1 and CDR2: MDHEN and SYDVKM. Looking up the rest from reference TRBV28 and TRBJ1-3 gives the full variable domain: DVKVTQSSRYLVKRTGEKVFLECVQDMDHENMFWYRQDPGLGLRLIYFSYDVKMKEKGDIPEGYSVSREKKERFSLILESASTNQTSMYLCASNPAVWGNTIYFGEGSWLTVV.